The rows below give T cell receptor beta chains drawn from one sample of a study of blood T cell repertoires in COVID-19. The repertoire was sequenced with immunoSEQ multiplex PCR; TCRdb's copy has only in-frame clones and lacks some. The profile shows fewer than 150,000 clones, approximately 87% of them singletons. Sequenced sample: peripheral blood. These TCRs come from a woman between 55 and 75 years old with acute or convalescent COVID-19. Each CDR3 is given with its conserved first and last residue. D genes are given only for firm matches. The listing skips clone size in some rows; elsewhere it reads once, few, many or a size class.

>-|TRBJ2-1|TRBD2|TRBV10-3
TGTGCCATCAGTGAACCGGCGGGAGTGGTAGATGAGCAGTTCTTC
CAISEPAGVVDEQFF
>-|TRBJ1-2|TRBD1|TRBV6-1
TGTGCCAGCAGTGACCGGGACAGGCCACACACCTTC
CASSDRDRPHTF
>once|TRBJ2-3|TRBD2|TRBV11-2
TGTGCCAGCAGTTTTAACCGTGGACTAGCGGGAGTGGTCACAGATACGCAGTATTTT
CASSFNRGLAGVVTDTQYF
>-|TRBJ1-1|TRBD1|TRBV28
TGTGCCAGCAGTCTAGACAGGGTAAGGGGCACTGAAGCTTTCTTT
CASSLDRVRGTEAFF
>-|TRBJ2-7|-|TRBV3-1/TRBV3-2
TGTGCCAGCAGCCAAGGAGGGAGGATCGAGCAGTACTTC
CASSQGGRIEQYF
>-|TRBJ1-5|TRBD1|TRBV5-5
TGTGCCAGCAGGCCGGCGATAGGGGGCTCCAATCAGCCCCAGCATTTT
CASRPAIGGSNQPQHF
>-|TRBJ1-4|TRBD1|TRBV30
TGTGCCACCGCGAGCGGGAGGGGGCAAAGGGAAAAACTGTTTTTT
CATASGRGQREKLFF
>-|TRBJ1-1|-|TRBV10-2
TGCGCCAGCAGTGGGCCTCAATCATTCGCTTTCTTT
CASSGPQSFAFF
>-|TRBJ1-3|-|TRBV29-1
TGCAGCGTCCGAGCACTTTTTGGAAACACCATATATTTT
CSVRALFGNTIYF
>few|TRBJ2-5|TRBD2|TRBV2
TGTGCCAGCAGTGAAAATCCCGCCGGGGGGGAGACCCAGTACTTC
CASSENPAGGETQYF
>-|TRBJ2-7|TRBD2|TRBV11-2
TGTGCCAGCAGCTTAGAGGGGACTAGCGTCTACGAGCAGTACTTC
CASSLEGTSVYEQYF
>-|TRBJ2-5|TRBD1|TRBV5-1
TGCGCCAGCAGCCAGGGACAGGAAGAGACCCAGTACTTC
CASSQGQEETQYF
>-|TRBJ1-3|TRBD1|TRBV19
TGTGCCAGTAGTACCAGGACAGGGGGGAACACCATATATTTT
CASSTRTGGNTIYF
>-|TRBJ1-1|-|TRBV19
TGTGCCAGTAGTATAGCCAGGGACACTGAAGCTTTCTTT
CASSIARDTEAFF
>-|TRBJ1-6|TRBD1|TRBV5-1
TGCGCCAGCAGACCCACCGGGACAGGACTTGGAGGGTCACCCCTCCACTTT
CASRPTGTGLGGSPLHF
>-|TRBJ2-1|TRBD2|TRBV19
TGTGCCAGTAGTATTGTAGCGGGTCTGAGGGGCAATGAGCAGTTCTTC
CASSIVAGLRGNEQFF
>-|TRBJ2-7|-|TRBV6-5
TGTGCCAGCAGTTACTCGACCCCAGGGAAAGGCTACGAGCAGTACTTC
CASSYSTPGKGYEQYF
>-|TRBJ1-3|TRBD1|TRBV5-6
TGTGCCAGCAGCTTGGTTAGGGGGCAAGGAAACACCATATATTTT
CASSLVRGQGNTIYF
>-|TRBJ1-1|-|TRBV6-5
TGTGCCAGCAGAATCCGGGGGGGAGGGACTGAAGCTTTCTTT
CASRIRGGGTEAFF
>-|TRBJ2-6|-|TRBV29-1
TGCAGCGTCAAACAGAGCTCTGGGGCCAACGTCCTGACTTTC
CSVKQSSGANVLTF
>-|TRBJ2-6|-|TRBV30
TGTGCCTCCAACAGGGCTGGGGCCAACGTCCTGACTTTC
CASNRAGANVLTF
>-|TRBJ2-1|TRBD1|TRBV5-1
TGCGCCAGCAGGGGGGGACAGGGGAAGAATGAGCAGTTCTTC
CASRGGQGKNEQFF
>-|TRBJ1-1|-|TRBV30
TGTGCCTGGAGTGTACAGAAGAACACTGAAGCTTTCTTT
CAWSVQKNTEAFF
>-|TRBJ2-7|-|TRBV30
TGTGCCTGGAGTTGGACAGCCTCATCCTACGAGCAGTACTTC
CAWSWTASSYEQYF
>-|TRBJ1-2|TRBD1|TRBV6-5
TGTGCCAGCAGGCCGGGACAGGCAGTATATGGCTACACCTTC
CASRPGQAVYGYTF
>-|TRBJ1-2|-|TRBV2
TGTGCCAGCAACCGGGGGTATGGCTACACCTTC
CASNRGYGYTF
>-|TRBJ1-2|-|TRBV2
TGTGCCAGCAGGGTCCGGGGTAGGAATGGCTACACCTTC
CASRVRGRNGYTF
>once|TRBJ2-5|TRBD1|TRBV29-1
TGCAGCGTGGGGGACAGGGAAGAGACCCAGTACTTC
CSVGDREETQYF
>-|TRBJ2-1|-|TRBV21-1
TGTGCCAGCAGCAAAAACCCGGGGAGGGCCTACAATGAGCAGTTCTTC
CASSKNPGRAYNEQFF
>-|TRBJ2-5|TRBD1|TRBV5-1
TGCGCCAGCAGCCAACGACAGGGAAGGTTGGAGACCCAGTACTTC
CASSQRQGRLETQYF
>-|TRBJ2-7|-|TRBV27
TGTGCCAGCAGTTTATCGATCAGCAGGACCTACGAGCAGTACTTC
CASSLSISRTYEQYF
>-|TRBJ1-2|TRBD1|TRBV27
TGTGCCAGCAGTGATAAATTACAGGGGGTTTATGGCTACACCTTC
CASSDKLQGVYGYTF
>-|TRBJ2-3|TRBD2|TRBV28
TGTGCCACAGGGACTAGCGGGAGTTTGCAGCAGTATTTT
CATGTSGSLQQYF
>-|TRBJ2-3|-|TRBV7-8
TGTGCCAGCACCAGGGGGGTTCAGACAGATACGCAGTATTTT
CASTRGVQTDTQYF
>-|TRBJ2-7|TRBD1|TRBV4-2
TGTGCCAGCAGCCTAGGGACAGGGTTATACGAGCAGTACTTC
CASSLGTGLYEQYF
>once|TRBJ1-1|-|TRBV29-1
TGCAGCGCTCGGAACACTGAAGCTTTCTTT
CSARNTEAFF
>-|TRBJ2-1|TRBD1|TRBV5-1
TGCGCCAGCAGCTTGTCCGGGACAGGGGGATTGGATGAGCAGTTCTTC
CASSLSGTGGLDEQFF
>-|TRBJ1-1|-|TRBV28
TGTGCCAGCAGTTTACAGATGAACACTGAAGCTTTCTTT
CASSLQMNTEAFF
>-|TRBJ2-3|-|TRBV13
TGTGCCAGCAGCCGTCGTTCTGGGACTTATACGCAGTATTTT
CASSRRSGTYTQYF
>-|TRBJ1-2|TRBD1|TRBV27
TGTGCCAGCAGGTCCTCGGGACAGCTGTATGGCTACACCTTC
CASRSSGQLYGYTF
>few|TRBJ2-3|-|TRBV28
TGTGCCAGCATCAACCGGGGAGAATCAGATACGCAGTATTTT
CASINRGESDTQYF
>-|TRBJ2-2|TRBD2|TRBV20-1
TGCAGTGCTAGTACTCTAGCGGGAGCACCCGGGGAGCTGTTTTTT
CSASTLAGAPGELFF
>-|TRBJ2-1|TRBD1|TRBV15
TGTGCCACCAGCAGAGAACCGGGACAGGGGGCGCTTAATGAGCAGTTCTTC
CATSREPGQGALNEQFF
>-|TRBJ2-3|TRBD2|TRBV29-1
TGCAGCGTTGAAAGCGGAGGAGCGGGAGCCGGAGATACGCAGTATTTT
CSVESGGAGAGDTQYF
>-|TRBJ1-2|TRBD1|TRBV30
TGTGCCTGGGGTCCCCACAGGGGTTATGGCTACACCTTC
CAWGPHRGYGYTF
>-|TRBJ1-2|TRBD1|TRBV28
TGTGCCAGCAGTTTATATCCAGGGGGCAACTATGGCTACACCTTC
CASSLYPGGNYGYTF
>-|TRBJ1-4|-|TRBV5-1
TGCGCCAGCAGCCACGGACAGATGAATGAAAAACTGTTTTTT
CASSHGQMNEKLFF
>once|TRBJ1-2|-|TRBV3-1/TRBV3-2
TGTGCCAGCAGCCAAGCACAGATGTCCTATGGCTACACCTTC
CASSQAQMSYGYTF
>few|TRBJ1-1|-|TRBV7-2
TGTGCCAGCAGCTTATTCAGGCTGAACACTGAAGCTTTCTTT
CASSLFRLNTEAFF
>-|TRBJ2-2|-|TRBV29-1
TGCAGCGTGACTTTGGGGGGCGGGGAGCTGTTTTTT
CSVTLGGGELFF
>-|TRBJ2-2|TRBD2|TRBV3-1/TRBV3-2
TGTGCCAGCAGAGATAGCGGGAGGGCGAACACCGGGGAGCTGTTTTTT
CASRDSGRANTGELFF
>-|TRBJ1-2|-|TRBV4-1
TGCGCCAGCAGCCAGGAGGGTCTTCATAACTATGGCTACACCTTC
CASSQEGLHNYGYTF
>few|TRBJ2-5|-|TRBV25-1
TGTGCCAGCAGTGAAATGAGGTCTAAAGAAGAGACCCAGTACTTC
CASSEMRSKEETQYF
>-|TRBJ2-1|TRBD2|TRBV7-9
TGTGCCAGCAGCTCTCCTACGGGCGGGAGATCTTCGGATGAGCAGTTCTTC
CASSSPTGGRSSDEQFF
>once|TRBJ1-2|-|TRBV27
TGTGCCAGCAGTTTATCCAGGGCAAATTGGCCTTTTGGCTACACCTTC
CASSLSRANWPFGYTF